The TCR beta chain described here comes from a study of blood T cell repertoires in COVID-19. Study background: PBMCs, B-cell-depleted T cells, or T cells provided the cDNA or gDNA that made up the material.

With V trimmed by 3 bases and J by 1 base, 7 bases remained unmatched. The CDR3 runs to 16 residues. Looked up from germline, CDR1 is SGDLS and CDR2 is YYNGEE. Authors' data handling: Scientists estimated how many nucleated cells there were by amplifying reference gene primers. Repertoires were generated with immunoSEQ multiplex PCR, while TCRdb's copy carries only in-frame clones and drops some. V, J and clone size derive from that table, while D and trimming were established from the DNA sequence. The sample shows about 59,000 clones, about four fifths of them seen only once. What was sequenced was peripheral blood. The TCR was taken from a woman older than 75 with acute or convalescent COVID-19. This rearrangement joins TRBV9 to TRBJ2-3; 8 positions match TRBD2. The CDR3 region has the DNA TGTGCCAGCAGCGACGCCGGGACTAGGGGCACAGATACGCAGTATTTT. Its translation is CASSDAGTRGTDTQYF.